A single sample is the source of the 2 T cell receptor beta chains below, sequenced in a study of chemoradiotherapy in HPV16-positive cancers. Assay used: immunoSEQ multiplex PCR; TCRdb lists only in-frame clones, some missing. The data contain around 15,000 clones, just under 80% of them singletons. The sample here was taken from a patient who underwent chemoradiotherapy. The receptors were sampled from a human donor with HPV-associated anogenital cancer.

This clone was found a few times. The CDR3: CASSLPQTGDSPLHF. The DNA for the CDR3 is TGTGCCAGCAGTTTACCTCAAACAGGGGATTCACCCCTCCACTTT. V gene TRBV28 combines with J gene TRBJ1-6, with 7 nucleotides matching TRBD1. Germline trimming cut 2 bases from V and 8 bases from J; bases unmatched to any gene: 6. Germline lookup yields CDR1 MDHEN and CDR2 SYDVKM. There are 15 residues in the CDR3.

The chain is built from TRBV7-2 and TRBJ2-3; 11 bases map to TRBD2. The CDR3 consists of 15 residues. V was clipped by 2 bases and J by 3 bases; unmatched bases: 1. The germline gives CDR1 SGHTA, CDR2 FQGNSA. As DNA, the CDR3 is TGTGCCAGCAGCTTAACTAGCGGGGGAACAGATACGCAGTATTTT. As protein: CASSLTSGGTDTQYF.